Listed below are T cell receptor beta chains from one sample, sequenced in a study of CD8 T cells in ankylosing spondylitis. TCRdb recomputed calls from the 5' RACE reads with MiXCR, one row per CDR3 protein. The table has about 800,000 distinct CDR3 sequences, approximately 12% seen once. Sequencing was done on a sample of blood, either unsorted or a sorted T cell fraction (not recorded which). The receptors derive from a male donor with ankylosing spondylitis. Each CDR3 is given with its conserved first and last residue. The D gene is left open where the match is weak. The listing skips clone size in some rows; elsewhere it reads once, few, many or a size class.

V,size,J,D,DNA,CDR3
TRBV6-1,NA,TRBJ1-2,TRBD1,TGTGCCAGCAGTGTGGGAGGGACAGCCGGTGGCTACACCTTC,CASSVGGTAGGYTF
TRBV12-3/TRBV12-4,few,TRBJ2-1,NA,TGTGCCAGCAGTCAAATCACGCCCGGCAATGAGCAGTTCTTC,CASSQITPGNEQFF
TRBV7-2,many,TRBJ2-2,NA,TGTGCCAGCAGCCCCCGGAGGGAATTGGGGGAGCTGTTTTTT,CASSPRRELGELFF
TRBV29-1,many,TRBJ2-7,NA,TGCAGCGTTATACAGCGACTTACCTACGAGCAGTACTTC,CSVIQRLTYEQYF
TRBV27,NA,TRBJ2-2,TRBD1,TGTGCCAGCAGTTTCAGGGGGCGCGTGTGGACCGGGGAGCTGTTTTTT,CASSFRGRVWTGELFF
TRBV20-1,few,TRBJ1-3,TRBD1,TGCAGTGCTGGGACAGCTTACTCTGGAAACACCATATATTTT,CSAGTAYSGNTIYF
TRBV6-5,many,TRBJ1-4,NA,TGTGCCAGCAGTTACACGGGAAACAGTGAAAAACTGTTTTTT,CASSYTGNSEKLFF
TRBV5-1,many,TRBJ2-4,TRBD1,TGCGCCAGCAGCTTGGGGGGACAGATAGCCAAAAACATTCAGTACTTC,CASSLGGQIAKNIQYF
TRBV4-3,few,TRBJ2-1,NA,TGCGCCAGCAGCCAAGATCCGACTTACTACAATGAGCAGTTCTTC,CASSQDPTYYNEQFF
TRBV7-3,few,TRBJ2-7,NA,TGTGCCAGCAGCTTTACAGGGTCCGAGCAGTACTTC,CASSFTGSEQYF
TRBV3-1,NA,TRBJ2-2,TRBD1,TGTGCCAGCAGCCAAGGGGCGGACAGGGGAACCGGGGAGCTGTTTTTT,CASSQGADRGTGELFF
TRBV3-1,NA,TRBJ2-2,TRBD2,TGTGCCAGCAGCCTATGGGAGGGGACGAACACCGGGGAGCTGTTTTTT,CASSLWEGTNTGELFF
TRBV5-1,NA,TRBJ2-3,NA,TGCGCCAGCCAGGAGGCAGGGTTCACAGATACGCAGTATTTT,CASQEAGFTDTQYF
TRBV5-1,NA,TRBJ2-3,NA,TGCGCCAGCAGCCTCCCCGCGAGCACAGATACGCAGTATTTT,CASSLPASTDTQYF
TRBV5-5,NA,TRBJ2-2,NA,TGTGCCTGCAGCTTAGTTGGTTACGGGGAGCTGTTTTTT,CACSLVGYGELFF
TRBV5-1,few,TRBJ2-1,NA,TGCGCCAGCAGCCAGAGGGGGTGGAATGAGCAGTTCTTC,CASSQRGWNEQFF
TRBV7-3,NA,TRBJ1-2,NA,TGTGCCAGCAGTCCGACATCTTCAGAGGGCTACACCTTC,CASSPTSSEGYTF
TRBV5-1,few,TRBJ2-6,NA,TGCGCCAGCAGCTCACGGTCGGGAACTGGGGCCAACGTCCTGACTTTC,CASSSRSGTGANVLTF
TRBV2,few,TRBJ1-2,NA,TGTGCCAGCAGTGCCTATTTCGCAGGTCGGGGCTACACCTTC,CASSAYFAGRGYTF
TRBV29-1,many,TRBJ1-6,TRBD1,TGCAGCGTTGGGCAGGGGGCGAATTCACCCCTCCACTTT,CSVGQGANSPLHF
TRBV30,NA,TRBJ1-1,NA,TGTGCCTGGAGTAAAAGGGGCTATCGCACTGAAGCTTTCTTT,CAWSKRGYRTEAFF
TRBV9,few,TRBJ1-1,NA,TGTGCCAGCAGCGAAGGGGGGGGGCCGAACACTGAAGCTTTCTTT,CASSEGGGPNTEAFF
TRBV21-1,NA,TRBJ2-3,NA,TGTGCCAGCAACCGGACAGGGTTGGGAGATACGCAGTATTTT,CASNRTGLGDTQYF
TRBV20-1,NA,TRBJ2-7,NA,TGCAGTGCTAAACGGCAGGACGGCGGCGAGCAGTACTTC,CSAKRQDGGEQYF
TRBV5-1,NA,TRBJ2-7,NA,TGCGCCAGCAGCTTGGAAGGGACGAGGAATTTC,CASSLEGTRNF
TRBV6-5,NA,TRBJ2-1,NA,TGTGCCAGCGCAGGGTTCAATGAGCAGTTCTTC,CASAGFNEQFF
TRBV10-3,many,TRBJ1-2,NA,TGTGCCATCAGTGACGGGCGCCTCTATGGCTACACCTTC,CAISDGRLYGYTF
TRBV7-9,NA,TRBJ1-2,NA,TGTGCCATACAGGCGGGATCGAACTATGGCTACACCTTC,CAIQAGSNYGYTF
TRBV29-1,NA,TRBJ1-1,TRBD1,TGCAGCGTTGAAGGTCAGGGGGCCAATGAAGCTTTCTTT,CSVEGQGANEAFF
TRBV10-1,once,TRBJ1-5,NA,TGCGCCAGCAGATACGCAAGCAATCAGCCCCAGCATTTT,CASRYASNQPQHF
TRBV7-2,few,TRBJ2-3,NA,TGTGCCAGCAGCAAGGGACTGCGGGGAGATACGCAGTATTTT,CASSKGLRGDTQYF
TRBV10-3,many,TRBJ1-4,NA,TGTGCCATCAGTGAGTCAGGAGGAGAAAAACTGTTTTTT,CAISESGGEKLFF
TRBV30,NA,TRBJ2-3,NA,TGTGCCTGGAGTGTACTCAGAACTAGCACAGATACGCAGTATTTT,CAWSVLRTSTDTQYF
TRBV6-1,NA,TRBJ1-6,NA,TGTGCCAGCAGTGAATATGAATCACCCCTCCACTTT,CASSEYESPLHF
TRBV5-1,few,TRBJ1-2,TRBD1,TGCGCCAGCAGCAGAGCTCGGGACAGGGGGATTACGAACTATGGCTACACCTTC,CASSRARDRGITNYGYTF
TRBV11-1,NA,TRBJ2-7,NA,TGTGCCAGCAGCTTAAGAAGGGGGAGCGAGCAGTACTTC,CASSLRRGSEQYF
TRBV20-1,few,TRBJ1-6,NA,TGCAGTGCAAGGGGCAGGGTGAATAATTCACCCCTCCACTTT,CSARGRVNNSPLHF
TRBV11-2,many,TRBJ2-3,NA,TGTGCCAGCAGAGCCTGGGGCGGCCTTAGCACAGATACGCAGTATTTT,CASRAWGGLSTDTQYF
TRBV20-1,many,TRBJ1-2,NA,TGCAGTGCTAGAGATTTGGCGGGTCGGAACTATGGCTACACCTTC,CSARDLAGRNYGYTF
TRBV20-1,few,TRBJ1-6,NA,TGCAGTGCTAGAGACACTAAGACAGCCGGCTCAAATTCACCCCTCCACTTT,CSARDTKTAGSNSPLHF
TRBV7-2,few,TRBJ2-2,TRBD1,TGTGCCAGCAGCGAGTACCGGGACAGGGGAAACACCGGGGAGCTGTTTTTT,CASSEYRDRGNTGELFF
TRBV7-2,NA,TRBJ2-3,TRBD2,TGTGCCAGCACAAATTTCGGGGGGGGCACAGATACGCAGTATTTT,CASTNFGGGTDTQYF
TRBV6-5,few,TRBJ1-1,NA,TGTGCCAGCAGTTACCTCAGTACGGCTGAAGCTTTCTTT,CASSYLSTAEAFF
TRBV5-1,few,TRBJ2-7,TRBD2,TGCGCCAGCAGCCGTAGCGGGAGGATCGGCGAGCAGTACTTC,CASSRSGRIGEQYF
TRBV18,NA,TRBJ2-1,NA,TGTGCCAGCTCACCGCAACCTGACAATGAGCAGTTCTTC,CASSPQPDNEQFF
TRBV5-5,few,TRBJ1-5,NA,TGTGCCAGCAGCCCCTACAGGGACCAGCCCCAGCATTTT,CASSPYRDQPQHF
TRBV20-1,few,TRBJ2-1,NA,TGCAGTGCTAGGGAGGGACTCAACAATGAGCAGTTCTTC,CSAREGLNNEQFF
TRBV24-1,NA,TRBJ2-2,NA,TGTGCCACCAGTGACGTCATTGTAAACACCGGGGAGCTGTTTTTT,CATSDVIVNTGELFF
TRBV5-1,NA,TRBJ1-1,NA,TGCGCCAGCAGCTTGGCCCGACCGGGGGGCAGGGAGGACACTGAAGCTTTCTTT,CASSLARPGGREDTEAFF
TRBV3-1,few,TRBJ1-6,NA,TGTGCCACCTCAGCGACAGGTGGTTCACCCCTCCACTTT,CATSATGGSPLHF
TRBV7-2,few,TRBJ1-2,TRBD1,TGTGCCAGCAGCCGAGGGGGCAAGGATGGCTACACCTTC,CASSRGGKDGYTF
TRBV7-2,NA,TRBJ1-1,NA,TGTGCCAGCAGCGCGAGCCGGGCGAACACTGAAGCTTTCTTT,CASSASRANTEAFF
TRBV29-1,NA,TRBJ2-2,NA,TGCAGCGCGGACCGTGACGGGGAGCTGTTTTTT,CSADRDGELFF
TRBV4-3,NA,TRBJ2-5,TRBD2,TGCGCCAGCAGCCCCAGAGCGGGAAAACAAGAGACCCAGTACTTC,CASSPRAGKQETQYF
TRBV2,many,TRBJ2-5,TRBD1,TGTGCCAGCTGTTTAGGACAGGCGGAGACCCAGTACTTC,CASCLGQAETQYF